This record concerns one TCR beta chain sequence. This sample is drawn from a study of blood T cell repertoires in COVID-19. The CDR3 extends over 14 amino acids. V was trimmed by 5 bases and J by 3 bases, leaving 13 bases between them. CDR1 and CDR2 (germline): LNHDA, SQIVND (reference sequence). Seattle participants joined during active infection and were tracked over time. The protocol was immunoSEQ multiplex PCR, while the TCRdb copy is restricted to in-frame clones and leaves out a portion. The sample comprises 150,000 to 200,000 clones, roughly 80% of which are singletons, and 9% to 15% rests with the top ten.

The sequenced material came from peripheral blood. This receptor was taken from an elderly woman with COVID-19, enrolled during active disease. The chain couples TRBV19 to TRBJ1-1, with D hard to call. Here the CDR3 DNA reads TGTGCCAGTAGTGTACGAGCCCGGGACACTGAAGCTTTCTTT. Protein: CASSVRARDTEAFF.